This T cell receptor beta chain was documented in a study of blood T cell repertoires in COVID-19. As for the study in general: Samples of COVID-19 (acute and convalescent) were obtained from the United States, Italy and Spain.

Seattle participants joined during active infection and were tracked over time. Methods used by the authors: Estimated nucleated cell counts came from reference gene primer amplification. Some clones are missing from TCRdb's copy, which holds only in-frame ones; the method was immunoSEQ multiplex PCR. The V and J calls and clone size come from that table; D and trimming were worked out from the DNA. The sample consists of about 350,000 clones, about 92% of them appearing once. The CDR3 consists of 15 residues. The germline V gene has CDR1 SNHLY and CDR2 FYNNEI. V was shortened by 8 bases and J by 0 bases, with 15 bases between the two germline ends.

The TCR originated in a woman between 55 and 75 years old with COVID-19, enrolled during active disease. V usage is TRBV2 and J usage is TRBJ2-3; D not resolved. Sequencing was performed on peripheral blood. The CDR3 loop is CASQLVRVSTDTQYF. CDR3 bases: TGTGCCAGCCAGTTGGTACGTGTGAGCACAGATACGCAGTATTTT.